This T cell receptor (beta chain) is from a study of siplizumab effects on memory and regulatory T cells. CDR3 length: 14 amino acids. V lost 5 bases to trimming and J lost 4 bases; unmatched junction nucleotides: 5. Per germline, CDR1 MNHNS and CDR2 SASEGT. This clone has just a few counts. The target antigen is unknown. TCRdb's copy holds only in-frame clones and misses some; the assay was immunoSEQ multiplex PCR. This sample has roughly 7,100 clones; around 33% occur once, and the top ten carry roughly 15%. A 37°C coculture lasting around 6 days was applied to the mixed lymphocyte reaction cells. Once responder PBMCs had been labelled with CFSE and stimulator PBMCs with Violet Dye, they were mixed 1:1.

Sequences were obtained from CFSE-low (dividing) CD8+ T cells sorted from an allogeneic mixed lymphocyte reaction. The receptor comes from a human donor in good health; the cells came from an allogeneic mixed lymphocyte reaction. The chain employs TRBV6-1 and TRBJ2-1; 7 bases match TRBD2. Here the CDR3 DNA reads TGTGCCAGCAGTCGGCTAGCGGTTTACAATGAGCAGTTCTTC. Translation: CASSRLAVYNEQFF.